These T cell receptor beta chains were read from a single sample in a study of cytomegalovirus exposure and HLA in healthy donors. The table came from immunoSEQ multiplex PCR; TCRdb's copy has only in-frame clones and leaves some out. The sample shows some 190,000 clones, roughly 77% of them seen only once. Sequences were obtained from PBMCs. All receptors derive from a man aged 35 to 55 in good health and CMV-seropositive. CDR3s include the opening cysteine and the closing phenylalanine or tryptophan. The order of the fields is J gene, clone size, D gene, V gene, CDR3 protein, CDR3 DNA. A D gene is named only where the DNA matches it firmly. A clone size is listed for some rows: how often the clone was seen (once, few, many), or a class if it is expanded.

TRBJ2-7,.,.,TRBV2,CASSDWRTGSYEQYF,TGTGCCAGCAGTGATTGGCGGACTGGCTCCTACGAGCAGTACTTC
TRBJ1-1,.,.,TRBV6-5,CASSSRTGNTEAFF,TGTGCCAGCAGTTCTCGAACAGGGAACACTGAAGCTTTCTTT
TRBJ1-1,.,.,TRBV6-5,CASSYSARNTEAFF,TGTGCCAGCAGTTACTCAGCGAGGAACACTGAAGCTTTCTTT
TRBJ1-1,few,.,TRBV18,CASSQQENTEAFF,TGTGCCAGCTCACAACAGGAGAACACTGAAGCTTTCTTT
TRBJ2-5,.,TRBD1,TRBV28,CASSPGAGGLRETQYF,TGTGCCAGCAGTCCCGGGGCAGGGGGCTTGAGAGAGACCCAGTACTTC
TRBJ2-3,.,.,TRBV4-3,CASSQEFRVDTDTQYF,TGCGCCAGCAGCCAAGAGTTCAGGGTTGATACAGATACGCAGTATTTT
TRBJ2-3,.,.,TRBV6-6,CASSYVARTDTQYF,TGTGCCAGCAGCTATGTTGCTCGCACAGATACGCAGTATTTT
TRBJ1-3,.,.,TRBV6-6,CASSYDSFSGNTIYF,TGTGCCAGCAGTTATGACAGCTTCTCTGGAAACACCATATATTTT
TRBJ1-5,.,TRBD1,TRBV30,CAWATGTEQPQHF,TGTGCCTGGGCGACAGGGACTGAACAGCCCCAGCATTTT
TRBJ2-2,.,TRBD2,TRBV18,CASSPPKFRTSANTGELFF,TGTGCCAGCTCACCACCGAAGTTCCGGACTAGCGCTAACACCGGGGAGCTGTTTTTT
TRBJ1-1,few,.,TRBV6-5,CASSPPTGNTEAFF,TGTGCCAGCAGTCCCCCGACAGGGAACACTGAAGCTTTCTTT
TRBJ2-7,.,TRBD2,TRBV11-2,CASSFTGTSYEQYF,TGTGCCAGCAGCTTTACCGGGACTAGCTACGAGCAGTACTTC
TRBJ1-4,.,.,TRBV30,CAWNQGLNEKLFF,TGTGCCTGGAATCAGGGCCTTAATGAAAAACTGTTTTTT
TRBJ2-7,.,.,TRBV6-5,CASSYSERHPYEQYF,TGTGCCAGCAGTTACTCTGAGAGGCACCCCTACGAGCAGTACTTC
TRBJ1-1,once,TRBD1,TRBV5-4,CAGETGTEAFF,TGTGCCGGAGAGACAGGGACTGAAGCTTTCTTT
TRBJ2-1,.,TRBD2,TRBV9,CASSKSGTSGITNNEQFF,TGTGCCAGCAGTAAATCAGGGACTAGCGGGATTACGAACAATGAGCAGTTCTTC
TRBJ2-7,.,TRBD2,TRBV19,CASSIGPGGYEQYF,TGTGCCAGTAGTATTGGTCCGGGAGGGTACGAGCAGTACTTC
TRBJ2-7,.,.,TRBV6-1,CASFFKQKAAYEQYF,TGTGCCAGTTTTTTCAAGCAGAAGGCGGCATACGAGCAGTACTTC
TRBJ1-5,.,.,TRBV6-1,CASSEGEEGNQPQHF,TGTGCCAGCAGTGAAGGGGAGGAGGGAAATCAGCCCCAGCATTTT
TRBJ2-7,.,TRBD1,TRBV11-2,CASSLGQGAYEQYF,TGTGCCAGCAGCTTAGGCCAGGGGGCTTACGAGCAGTACTTC
TRBJ2-1,.,.,TRBV29-1,CSGWGLASYNEQFF,TGCAGCGGCTGGGGACTCGCCTCCTACAATGAGCAGTTCTTC
TRBJ2-1,.,.,TRBV10-3,CAISEWGLYNEQFF,TGTGCCATCAGTGAGTGGGGCCTTTACAATGAGCAGTTCTTC
TRBJ1-4,.,TRBD1,TRBV5-4,CASSSGTGHEKLFF,TGTGCCAGCAGTTCCGGGACAGGGCATGAAAAACTGTTTTTT
TRBJ2-5,.,.,TRBV6-5,CASSYASPRGETQYF,TGTGCCAGCAGTTACGCTAGCCCGCGAGGAGAGACCCAGTACTTC
TRBJ2-1,few,TRBD2,TRBV11-3,CASSHGAGGRTEQFF,TGTGCCAGCAGCCACGGGGCGGGCGGGAGGACTGAGCAGTTCTTC
TRBJ2-7,.,TRBD2,TRBV28,CASSLPPGLAGGRGYYEQYF,TGTGCCAGCAGTTTACCGCCAGGACTAGCGGGAGGGCGAGGGTACTACGAGCAGTACTTC
TRBJ2-1,.,.,TRBV4-3,CASSQDPGGDRNEQFF,TGCGCCAGCAGCCAAGATCCAGGAGGGGACCGCAATGAGCAGTTCTTC
TRBJ1-5,.,.,TRBV6-5,CASSYREGEFPQHF,TGTGCCAGCAGTTACCGGGAGGGGGAATTTCCCCAGCATTTT
TRBJ2-2,.,TRBD2,TRBV15,CATSREEGGKTGELFF,TGTGCCACCAGCAGAGAGGAGGGAGGGAAGACCGGGGAGCTGTTTTTT
TRBJ2-1,once,.,TRBV11-2,CASGLEWGRMNEQFF,TGTGCCAGCGGCTTAGAATGGGGGCGCATGAATGAGCAGTTCTTC
TRBJ1-4,.,.,TRBV2,CASSGMGGGEKLFF,TGTGCCAGCAGTGGAATGGGGGGTGGAGAAAAACTGTTTTTT
TRBJ2-7,.,.,TRBV6-1,CASREAAAYEQYF,TGTGCCAGCAGGGAAGCGGCGGCCTACGAGCAGTACTTC
TRBJ2-4,.,TRBD2,TRBV15,CATSRTTGRGGNIQYF,TGTGCCACCAGCAGGACCACTGGACGGGGGGGGAACATTCAGTACTTC
TRBJ2-2,.,TRBD2,TRBV9,CASTRGPTSGGTGELFF,TGTGCCAGCACCCGAGGACCTACTAGCGGGGGCACCGGGGAGCTGTTTTTT
TRBJ1-4,.,.,TRBV15,CATSREGGRGEKLFF,TGTGCCACCAGCAGAGAGGGGGGAAGGGGTGAAAAACTGTTTTTT
TRBJ2-4,few,.,TRBV2,CASSEPPGGNIQYF,TGTGCCAGCAGTGAACCGCCCGGGGGAAACATTCAGTACTTC
TRBJ2-7,.,TRBD1,TRBV7-2,CASSRDRADEQYF,TGTGCCAGCAGCCGGGACAGGGCCGACGAGCAGTACTTC
TRBJ2-1,.,.,TRBV6-6,CATTRQGNEQFF,TGTGCCACCACAAGGCAGGGCAATGAGCAGTTCTTC
TRBJ2-2,.,TRBD2,TRBV9,CASSIGTSGGPWTGELFF,TGTGCCAGCAGCATCGGGACTAGCGGGGGGCCTTGGACCGGGGAGCTGTTTTTT
TRBJ2-2,.,.,TRBV7-8,CASSTYSRERTGELFF,TGTGCCAGCAGTACGTATTCACGGGAGAGAACCGGGGAGCTGTTTTTT
TRBJ2-3,.,TRBD2,TRBV5-4,CASSDSGSATDTQYF,TGTGCCAGCAGCGACAGCGGGAGTGCGACAGATACGCAGTATTTT
TRBJ1-1,.,TRBD1,TRBV18,CASSPSTGVNTEAFF,TGTGCCAGCTCACCCTCGACAGGGGTGAACACTGAAGCTTTCTTT
TRBJ2-2,.,.,TRBV12-5,CASGLRSCDPGVGELFF,TGTGCTAGTGGTTTAAGGTCGTGTGACCCCGGGGTCGGGGAGCTGTTTTTT
TRBJ2-7,.,TRBD2,TRBV27,CASRLAGVQTYEQYF,TGTGCCAGCAGACTAGCGGGAGTCCAGACCTACGAGCAGTACTTC
TRBJ2-6,.,.,TRBV7-9,CASSLILQPSGANVLTF,TGTGCCAGCAGCTTGATTTTACAACCCTCTGGGGCCAACGTCCTGACTTTC
TRBJ2-2,once,.,TRBV6-5,CASSYSATANTGELFF,TGTGCCAGCAGTTACTCGGCTACAGCGAACACCGGGGAGCTGTTTTTT
TRBJ1-1,.,.,TRBV7-9,CASSPGGGLAFF,TGTGCCAGCAGTCCGGGGGGGGGCTTGGCTTTCTTT
TRBJ1-1,once,.,TRBV18,CASSVGGRSTTEAFF,TGTGCCAGCTCCGTGGGGGGGCGTTCTACGACTGAAGCTTTCTTT
TRBJ2-7,.,.,TRBV2,CASHRKYEQYF,TGTGCCAGCCACAGGAAATACGAGCAGTACTTC
TRBJ2-3,.,.,TRBV6-5,CASSYGRVKDTQYF,TGTGCCAGCAGTTACGGCAGGGTGAAAGATACGCAGTATTTT
TRBJ2-5,.,TRBD2,TRBV15,CATSREGIGSGRPGETQYF,TGTGCCACCAGCAGAGAGGGTATCGGTAGCGGGAGGCCCGGGGAGACCCAGTACTTC
TRBJ1-5,.,.,TRBV6-5,CASSYRGRSNQPQHF,TGTGCCAGCAGTTACAGGGGCAGGAGCAATCAGCCCCAGCATTTT
TRBJ2-1,.,TRBD1,TRBV5-1,CASSLVRTGFDEQFF,TGCGCCAGCAGCTTGGTAAGGACAGGGTTCGATGAGCAGTTCTTC
TRBJ2-3,.,TRBD2,TRBV19,CASTPRQTSGNTDTQYF,TGTGCCAGTACCCCGCGCCAGACTAGCGGGAACACAGATACGCAGTATTTT
TRBJ2-1,once,.,TRBV10-3,CAISEINNEQFF,TGTGCCATCAGTGAGATTAACAATGAGCAGTTCTTC